This entry lists 17 T cell receptor beta chains sequenced from one sample in a study of cytomegalovirus exposure and HLA in healthy donors. The primer mix had 60 Vbeta and 13 Jbeta primers. Sequenced by immunoSEQ multiplex PCR; TCRdb stores in-frame clones only, minus some. In the table there are about 220,000 clones, more than 60% of which are singletons. Specimen: PBMCs. The receptors were gathered from a woman in her thirties in good health and CMV-seronegative.

The chain combines TRBV2 with TRBJ2-7, with 9 nucleotides matching TRBD2. The germline V gene encodes CDR1 SNHLY and CDR2 FYNNEI. This CDR3 contains 13 residues. Unmatched junction bases numbered 6, after V lost 4 bases and J lost 8 bases. CDR3 DNA sequence: TGTGCCAGCAGTGCCCAGGGACTAGCCCAGCAGTACTTC. Its protein product is CASSAQGLAQQYF.

The chain uses TRBV5-5 and TRBJ2-1; 7 positions match TRBD2. V gave up 2 bases and J gave up 2 bases; unmatched junction bases: 7. Germline CDR1 SGHKS, CDR2 YYEKEE (reference sequence). This CDR3 is 16 amino acids long. The DNA for the CDR3 is TGTGCCAGCAGCTTAGACGGGACTACCACCTACAATGAGCAGTTCTTC. The encoded protein is CASSLDGTTTYNEQFF.

On this clone itself: Other DNA variants within this sample encode the same CDR3. The chain joins TRBV6-5 to TRBJ2-1; TRBD2 matches 7 bases. The CDR3 length is 16 residues. CDR1 MNHEY and CDR2 SVGAGI come from the germline V gene. The trim removed 0 bases at V and 7 bases at J, leaving 9 bases unmatched. Here the CDR3 DNA reads TGTGCCAGCAGTTACTCGGGACTGGCGGGGGATAATGAGCAGTTCTTC. Protein sequence: CASSYSGLAGDNEQFF.

The sample holds a few counts of this clone. The rearrangement uses TRBV6-1 and TRBJ1-1; D is unclear. The CDR3 length is 13 residues. The V and J ends lost 9 bases and 0 bases respectively, with 11 bases between them. Germline-derived CDR1 and CDR2 are MNHNS and SASEGT. The CDR3 bases are TGTGCCAGTTTACAAAATTTGAACACTGAAGCTTTCTTT. As protein: CASLQNLNTEAFF.

V gene TRBV5-4 combines with J gene TRBJ2-2, with 12 nucleotides matching TRBD2. With 4 bases clipped from V and 1 base from J, the junction kept 5 bases outside the gene matches. The CDR3 covers 17 residues. Per the germline V gene, CDR1 is SGHNT and CDR2 is YYREEE (reference sequence). The CDR3 loop reads CASSPRGLAGNTGELFF. The CDR3 DNA follows: TGTGCCAGCAGCCCCCGGGGACTAGCGGGGAACACCGGGGAGCTGTTTTTT.

V is TRBV7-9 and J is TRBJ1-5; possible D gene TRBD1, 5 bases. V lost 2 bases and J 6 bases, leaving 14 bases between the germline ends. The CDR3 runs to 15 residues. Germline values: CDR1 SEHNR, CDR2 FQNEAQ (reference sequence). CDR3 sequence (DNA): TGTGCCAGCAGCTTATGGGGGGAGGTTGCTCAGCCCCAGCATTTT. Amino acid sequence: CASSLWGEVAQPQHF. Together with reference TRBV7-9 and TRBJ1-5, the CDR3 gives the full variable domain: DTGVSQNPRHKITKRGQNVTFRCDPISEHNRLYWYRQTLGQGPEFLTYFQNEAQLEKSRLLSDRFSAERPKGSFSTLEIQRTEQGDSAMYLCASSLWGEVAQPQHFGDGTRLSIL.

This clone has just a few counts. The rearrangement links TRBV6-4 to TRBJ1-2; 8 nucleotides agree with TRBD1. Germline V gene sequence: CDR1 MRHNA, CDR2 SNTAGT. CDR3 size: 14 residues. V lost 3 bases and J lost 4; bases outside the gene matches: 4. CDR3 amino acids: CASSEGQGGYGYTF. CDR3 in DNA: TGTGCCAGCAGTGAAGGACAGGGAGGCTATGGCTACACCTTC.

For this clone: An end of the junction does not agree with germline; a read error may underlie this. V usage is TRBV30 and J usage is TRBJ2-7; D may be TRBD1 (7 bases). Germline lookup yields CDR1 GTSNPN and CDR2 SVGIG (reference sequence). The CDR3 is made up of 15 amino acids. CDR3 protein: CAWSVGKRGRGAGVF. The CDR3 nucleotides read TGTGCCTGGAGTGTAGGGAAGAGGGGGCGCGGGGCCGGGGTCTTC.

This chain uses TRBV19 with TRBJ1-1; D is ambiguous. This CDR3 has 14 amino acids. Germline CDR1 reads LNHDA; CDR2 reads SQIVND (reference sequence). The V and J ends lost 6 bases and 3 bases respectively, with 14 bases between them. CDR3: CASSLNLGDTEAFF. For the CDR3, the DNA is TGTGCCAGTAGCCTTAATTTAGGAGACACTGAAGCTTTCTTT.

This sequence joins TRBV18 and TRBJ2-5, with TRBD2 matching over 8 bases. The end of the DNA fits TRBJ2-7 better, so the J call may be wrong. Germline CDR1 and CDR2: KGHSH and LQKENI. The CDR3 is 15 residues long. CDR3 sequence reads: CASSPSGGIVSEQYF. The CDR3 nucleotides are TGTGCCAGCTCACCTTCGGGGGGGATCGTCTCCGAGCAGTACTTC.

The chain recombines TRBV11-2 with TRBJ2-7; TRBD1 agrees at 8 bases. Germline-derived CDR1 and CDR2 are SGHAT and FQNNGV. J lost 2 bases, V lost 5 bases, and 20 bases had no gene match. CDR3 length: 19 amino acids. The CDR3, as DNA: TGTGCCAGCAGCCCAGGACAGGGTAGGGCGGGACCCAGTCCCTACGAGCAGTACTTC. Translated: CASSPGQGRAGPSPYEQYF.

The DNA for the CDR3 is TGTGCCAGCAGCTTGGCAGGGACTAGCGGGATACCCTCCTACGAGCAGTACTTC. Its protein is CASSLAGTSGIPSYEQYF. The chain has TRBV5-8 and TRBJ2-7; TRBD2 agrees at 13 bases. The CDR3 covers 18 residues. Germline-derived CDR1 and CDR2 are SGHTS and YDEGEE. The J segment lost 0 bases and the V segment lost 0 bases, leaving 6 bases of the junction unmatched.

The rearrangement joins TRBV5-5 to TRBJ2-5; D may be TRBD1 (6 bases). V was clipped by 5 bases and J by 7 bases, with 24 bases between them. The CDR3 length is 16 residues. CDR1 and CDR2 (germline): SGHKS, YYEKEE (reference sequence). Written as DNA, the CDR3 is TGTGCCAGCAGTTCCCGGGACATGGATCCAAGAGTGACCCAGTACTTC. Translated: CASSSRDMDPRVTQYF.

The chain has TRBV18 and TRBJ1-3; possible D gene TRBD1, 5 bases. Germline V gene lookup returns CDR1 KGHSH and CDR2 LQKENI. This CDR3 comprises 15 residues. V shed 6 bases and J shed 7 bases, with 19 bases lying between them. The chain's CDR3 is CASSLSDSAGNTIYF. The CDR3 nucleotides read TGTGCCAGCTCTCTATCAGACTCAGCAGGGAACACCATATATTTT. Together with reference TRBV18 and TRBJ1-3, the CDR3 gives the full variable domain: NAGVMQNPRHLVRRRGQEARLRCSPMKGHSHVYWYRQLPEEGLKFMVYLQKENIIDESGMPKERFSAEFPKEGPSILRIQQVVRGDSAAYFCASSLSDSAGNTIYFGEGSWLTVV.

This clone has only a few counts. The rearrangement joins TRBV6-1 to TRBJ2-3; TRBD1 matches at 9 bases. Germline V gene lookup returns CDR1 MNHNS and CDR2 SASEGT. V dropped 1 base and J dropped 6; count of bases not matched to a gene: 8. The CDR3 is 16 amino acids. CDR3 in DNA: TGTGCCAGCAGTGAAGTGGGGACAGGGTTAGGCGATACGCAGTATTTT. Its translation is CASSEVGTGLGDTQYF.

On this clone itself: One end of the junction does not line up with germline, which may come from a read error. The chain carries TRBV7-9 and TRBJ1-1; D possibly corresponds to TRBD1 (5 bases). The CDR3 is made up of 12 amino acids. In germline, CDR1 is SEHNR, CDR2 FQNEAQ (reference sequence). This CDR3 reads CSSILAGNEAFF. CDR3 DNA: TGTTCCAGCATTCTGGCAGGGAACGAAGCTTTCTTT.

This clone was counted a few times. The V and J genes are TRBV2 and TRBJ1-5; the D is unclear. V lost 5 bases, J lost 4 bases, and 6 bases lay in between. The germline CDR1 and CDR2 sequences are SNHLY and FYNNEI. The CDR3 loop spans 12 amino acids. CDR3 coding DNA: TGTGCCAGCAGTCAGGCAAATCAGCCCCAGCATTTT. It codes for CASSQANQPQHF. Based on the CDR3 plus reference TRBV2 and TRBJ1-5, the full variable domain is EPEVTQTPSHQVTQMGQEVILRCVPISNHLYFYWYRQILGQKVEFLVSFYNNEISEKSEIFDDQFSVERPDGSNFTLKIRSTKLEDSAMYFCASSQANQPQHFGDGTRLSIL.